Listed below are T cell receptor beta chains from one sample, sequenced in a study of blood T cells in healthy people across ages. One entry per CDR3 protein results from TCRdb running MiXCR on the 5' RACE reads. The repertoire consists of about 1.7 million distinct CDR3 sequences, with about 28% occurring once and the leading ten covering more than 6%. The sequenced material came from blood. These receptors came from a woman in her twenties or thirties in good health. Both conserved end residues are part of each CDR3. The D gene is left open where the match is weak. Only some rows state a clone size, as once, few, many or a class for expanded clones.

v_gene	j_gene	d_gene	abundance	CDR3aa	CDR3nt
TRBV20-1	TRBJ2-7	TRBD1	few	CSATEESYRGDYEQYF	TGCAGTGCCACGGAGGAGTCGTACAGGGGAGACTACGAGCAGTACTTC
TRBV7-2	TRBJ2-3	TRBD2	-	CASSPTPAGGTDTQYF	TGTGCCAGCAGCCCTACCCCAGCGGGGGGCACAGATACGCAGTATTTT
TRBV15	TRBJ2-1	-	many	CATSRRHEQFF	TGTGCCACCAGCCGACGTCATGAGCAGTTCTTC
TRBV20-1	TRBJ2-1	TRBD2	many	CSARSGLAGGSEQFF	TGCAGTGCTAGATCGGGACTAGCGGGAGGGAGTGAGCAGTTCTTC
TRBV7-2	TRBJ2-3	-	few	CASSPVREERTDTQYF	TGTGCCAGCAGCCCGGTCCGGGAAGAACGCACAGATACGCAGTATTTT
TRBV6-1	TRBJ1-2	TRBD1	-	CASSAGTAGNYGYTF	TGTGCCAGCAGTGCCGGGACAGCTGGTAACTATGGCTACACCTTC
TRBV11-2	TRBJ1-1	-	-	CASLLKGDTEAFF	TGTGCCAGTTTATTAAAAGGGGATACTGAAGCTTTCTTT
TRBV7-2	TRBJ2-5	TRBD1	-	CASSLERGPETQYF	TGTGCCAGCAGCTTAGAGAGGGGGCCTGAGACCCAGTACTTC
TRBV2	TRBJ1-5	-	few	CASSSLLGGNQPQHF	TGTGCCAGCAGTTCCCTGCTAGGTGGCAATCAGCCCCAGCATTTT
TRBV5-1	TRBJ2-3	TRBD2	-	CASSQLAGGRADTQYF	TGCGCCAGCAGTCAACTAGCGGGGGGAAGGGCAGATACGCAGTATTTT
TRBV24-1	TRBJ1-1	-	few	CATISNTEAFF	TGTGCCACCATTTCCAACACTGAAGCTTTCTTT
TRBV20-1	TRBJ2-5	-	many	CSARRVRETQYF	TGCAGTGCCAGACGGGTCCGGGAGACCCAGTACTTC
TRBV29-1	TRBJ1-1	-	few	CSAAGTTWNTEAFF	TGCAGCGCGGCAGGGACAACCTGGAACACTGAAGCTTTCTTT
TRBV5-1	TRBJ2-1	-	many	CASSLGPSSYNEQFF	TGTGCCAGCAGCTTAGGGCCAAGCTCCTACAATGAGCAGTTCTTC
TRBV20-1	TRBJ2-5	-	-	CSAGPTVQETQYF	TGCAGTGCCGGCCCGACAGTTCAAGAGACCCAGTACTTC
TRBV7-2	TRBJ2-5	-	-	CASSLEQGGIGTQYF	TGTGCCAGCAGCTTAGAACAGGGTGGAATCGGGACCCAGTACTTC
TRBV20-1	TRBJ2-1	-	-	CSALQRTYNEQFF	TGCAGTGCTCTACAGCGGACCTACAATGAGCAGTTCTTC
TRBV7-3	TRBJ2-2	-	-	CASSLAYATNTGELFF	TGTGCCAGCAGCTTAGCATATGCAACGAACACCGGGGAGCTGTTTTTT
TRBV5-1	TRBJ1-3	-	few	CASSLTQGSGNTIYF	TGCGCCAGCAGCTTGACCCAGGGCTCTGGAAACACCATATATTTT
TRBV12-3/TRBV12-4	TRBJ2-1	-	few	CASSFPPLQNEQFF	TGTGCCAGCAGTTTCCCGCCCCTTCAGAATGAGCAGTTCTTC
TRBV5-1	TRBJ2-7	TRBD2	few	CASSSTSGATVSYEQYF	TGCGCCAGCAGCTCAACTAGCGGGGCGACCGTCTCCTACGAGCAGTACTTC
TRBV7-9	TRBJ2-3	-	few	CASSLSGTGDTQYF	TGTGCCAGCAGCTTATCCGGGACCGGAGATACGCAGTATTTT
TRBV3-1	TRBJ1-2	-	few	CASSQAGPDYGYTF	TGTGCCAGCAGCCAAGCGGGACCAGATTATGGCTACACCTTC
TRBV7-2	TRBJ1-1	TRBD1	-	CASSLGTGPQNTEAFF	TGTGCCAGCAGCTTAGGGACAGGACCCCAAAACACTGAAGCTTTCTTT
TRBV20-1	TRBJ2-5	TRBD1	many	CSASDREQETQYF	TGCAGTGCCAGCGACAGGGAACAAGAGACCCAGTACTTC
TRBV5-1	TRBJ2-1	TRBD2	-	CASSVAGGPSYEQFF	TGCGCCAGCAGCGTTGCGGGAGGGCCTAGTTATGAGCAGTTCTTC
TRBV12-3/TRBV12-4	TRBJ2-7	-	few	CASSFKVIGYEQYF	TGTGCCAGCAGTTTCAAGGTGATAGGCTACGAGCAGTACTTC
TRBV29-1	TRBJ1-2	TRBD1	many	CSVSRDRGYGYTF	TGCAGCGTCTCCAGGGACAGGGGTTATGGCTACACCTTC
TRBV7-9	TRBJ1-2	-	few	CASSGEGSGYTF	TGTGCCAGCAGCGGCGAAGGCTCTGGCTACACCTTC
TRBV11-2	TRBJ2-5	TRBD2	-	CASSRGVREKTQYF	TGTGCCAGCAGTCGGGGGGTTCGGGAAAAGACCCAGTACTTC
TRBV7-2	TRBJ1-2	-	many	CASSISTALYGYTF	TGTGCCAGCAGCATAAGCACGGCCCTCTATGGCTACACCTTC
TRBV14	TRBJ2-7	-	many	CASSQDLGDEQYF	TGTGCCAGCAGCCAGGACTTGGGGGACGAGCAGTACTTC
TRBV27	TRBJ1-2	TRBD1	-	CASSYHRGGRVYGYTF	TGTGCCAGCAGTTACCACAGGGGGGGAAGAGTCTATGGCTACACCTTC
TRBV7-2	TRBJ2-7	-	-	CASSTRTRGDEQYF	TGTGCCAGCAGCACTCGGACCAGAGGGGACGAGCAGTACTTC
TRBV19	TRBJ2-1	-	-	CATRKSSGHHNEQFF	TGTGCCACCCGAAAATCCTCGGGACACCACAATGAGCAGTTCTTC
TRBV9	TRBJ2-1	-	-	CASSGDKASMREQFF	TGTGCCAGCAGCGGCGATAAAGCCTCGATGAGAGAGCAGTTCTTC